This T cell receptor (beta chain) was sequenced during a study of radiation and T cells in renal cell carcinoma. Study details: Nephrectomy followed 15 Gy stereotactic body radiation by 4 weeks.

The CDR3 is made up of 15 amino acids. Germline assignment: CDR1 LGHNA and CDR2 YNFKEQ. Trimming cost V 0 bases and J 4 bases, with 9 bases left between them. Stated time point: baseline pretreatment blood. The treatment: 15 Gy SBRT to primary tumor, nephrectomy 4 weeks later. Blood was sampled at baseline, 2 weeks and 4 weeks after SBRT. The patient's renal cell carcinoma had clear cell pathology. Study-level points and caveats: From baseline, blood top tumor clonotypes peaked at 2 weeks post-radiation.

The method was immunoSEQ multiplex PCR; TCRdb's version includes in-frame clones alone and lacks a portion of them. The sample yields roughly 150,000 clones, about 88% seen once. Details on this clone: Its antigen is not identified.

The sequencing here drew on blood, taken from a patient whose treatment included radiotherapy and nephrectomy. The chain is built from TRBV4-2 and TRBJ1-4; a possible D gene is TRBD1 (5 bases). The TCR sequence derives from a woman aged 70-85 years with renal cell carcinoma. DNA of the CDR3: TGTGCCAGCAGCCAAGAAGCTCAGGGTAATGAAAAACTGTTTTTT. This sequence encodes CASSQEAQGNEKLFF.